This paragraph reports one T cell receptor (beta chain). As yet, its antigen is unknown. The entry originates in a study of T-cell reconstitution after alpha-beta-depleted transplantation in children. Trimming cost V 0 bases and J 5 bases; bases outside gene matches: 7. The CDR3 runs to 16 residues. The germline V gene has CDR1 MGHDK and CDR2 SYGVNS. Library preparation (for TCRbeta) was performed with unique molecular identifiers. TCRdb re-analysed the PCR reads in MiXCR, keeping a single row per CDR3 protein. The sample yields about 510,000 distinct CDR3 sequences, about an eighth seen once. Study-wide findings and caveats: T cells produced anew were the main source of T-cell counts and diversity one year after transplant. Several hundred expanded graft clones reportedly supplied alpha-beta T cells about two months after transplant.

The input for sequencing was PBMCs, mostly from graft donor cells, taken 180 days after TCRalphabeta/CD19-depleted stem cell transplant. This receptor was identified in a female patient aged 2-10 years who had a stem cell transplant for aplastic anemia, so the T cells may come from the graft donor. The chain couples TRBV25-1 to TRBJ2-5, with TRBD2 matching over 9 bases. This CDR3 is CASSEYEVAGVETQYF. As DNA, the CDR3 is TGTGCCAGCAGTGAATACGAGGTAGCGGGAGTGGAGACCCAGTACTTC.